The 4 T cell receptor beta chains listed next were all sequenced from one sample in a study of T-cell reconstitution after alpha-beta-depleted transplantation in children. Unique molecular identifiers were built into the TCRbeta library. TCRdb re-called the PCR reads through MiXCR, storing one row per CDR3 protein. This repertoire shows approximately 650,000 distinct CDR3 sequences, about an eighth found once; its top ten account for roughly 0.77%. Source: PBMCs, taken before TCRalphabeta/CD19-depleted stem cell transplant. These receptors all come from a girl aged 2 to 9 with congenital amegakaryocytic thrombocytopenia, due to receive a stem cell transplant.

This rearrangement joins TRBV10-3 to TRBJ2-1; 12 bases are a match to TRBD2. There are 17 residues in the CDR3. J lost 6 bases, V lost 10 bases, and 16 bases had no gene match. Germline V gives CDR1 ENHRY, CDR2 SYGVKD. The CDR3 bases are TGTGCCACGGGGACTAGCGGGCCCGGGCCAGGCTTCAATGAGCAGTTCTTC. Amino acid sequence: CATGTSGPGPGFNEQFF.

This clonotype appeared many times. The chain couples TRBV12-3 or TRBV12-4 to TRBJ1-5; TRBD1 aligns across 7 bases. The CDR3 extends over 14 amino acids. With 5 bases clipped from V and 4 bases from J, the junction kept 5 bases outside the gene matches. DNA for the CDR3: TGTGCCAGCAGTAGAACAGGGGCAAATCAGCCCCAGCATTTT. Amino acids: CASSRTGANQPQHF.

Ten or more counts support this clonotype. The CDR3 DNA follows: TGCAGTCCCCGTGAGAGCCTTTACACAGATACGCAGTATTTT. Protein product: CSPRESLYTDTQYF. The V and J genes are TRBV20-1 and TRBJ2-3; D unresolved. Germline V gene lookup returns CDR1 DFQATT and CDR2 SNEGSKA (reference sequence). There are 14 residues in the CDR3. Trimming removed 8 bases at V and 2 bases at J, with 17 bases between.

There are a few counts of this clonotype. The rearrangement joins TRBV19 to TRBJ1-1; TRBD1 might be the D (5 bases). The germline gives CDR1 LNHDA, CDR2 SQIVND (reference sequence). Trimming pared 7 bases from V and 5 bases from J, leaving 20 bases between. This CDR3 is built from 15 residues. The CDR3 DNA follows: TGTGCCAGTACCACCACAGGTTTGGGAGGGACTGAAGCTTTCTTT. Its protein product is CASTTTGLGGTEAFF.